This T cell receptor beta chain was identified in a study of CD8 T cells in Susac syndrome. TCR beta sequences were obtained from blood CD8+ and CD4+ T cells. Random hexamers primed reverse transcription of about 0.5 to 1 ug RNA. The amplification used immunoSEQ multiplex PCR on TCR beta CDR3; it spanned 54 Vbeta and 13 Jbeta. A single record per CDR3 protein comes from TCRdb applying MiXCR to the immunoSEQ multiplex PCR reads. The sample records about 180,000 distinct CDR3 sequences, more than 90% being singletons. V was cut by 2 bases and J by 7 bases, with 12 bases left in between. This CDR3 comprises 14 residues. Germline V lookup: CDR1 LGHNA, CDR2 YSLEER.

Material: CD4+ T cells from PBMCs. The J gene is TRBJ2-1, the V gene TRBV4-3; D tentatively fits TRBD1 or TRBD2 (5 bases each). This TCR derives from a human donor with multiple sclerosis. The CDR3 nucleotides read TGCGCCAGCAGCCAACGACATGGGGGAAATGAGCAGTTCTTC. The encoded protein is CASSQRHGGNEQFF.